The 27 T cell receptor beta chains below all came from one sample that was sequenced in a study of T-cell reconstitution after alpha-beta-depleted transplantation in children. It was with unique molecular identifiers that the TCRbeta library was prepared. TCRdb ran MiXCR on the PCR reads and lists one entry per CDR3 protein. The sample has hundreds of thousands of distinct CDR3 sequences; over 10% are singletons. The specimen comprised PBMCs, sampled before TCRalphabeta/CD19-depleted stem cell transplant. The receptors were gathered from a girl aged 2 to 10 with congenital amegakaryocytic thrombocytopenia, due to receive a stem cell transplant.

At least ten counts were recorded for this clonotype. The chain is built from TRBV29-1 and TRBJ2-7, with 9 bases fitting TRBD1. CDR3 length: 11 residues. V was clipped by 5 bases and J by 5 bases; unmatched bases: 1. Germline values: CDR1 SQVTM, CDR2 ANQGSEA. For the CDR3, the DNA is TGCAGCGTTCGGACAGGGGACGAGCAGTACTTC. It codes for CSVRTGDEQYF.

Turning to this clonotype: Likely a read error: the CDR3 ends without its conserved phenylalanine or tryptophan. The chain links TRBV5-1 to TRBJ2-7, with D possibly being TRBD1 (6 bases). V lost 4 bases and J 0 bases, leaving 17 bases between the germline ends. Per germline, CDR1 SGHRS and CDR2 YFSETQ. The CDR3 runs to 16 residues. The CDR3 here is CASSPRTARYSYEQYL. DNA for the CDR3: TGCGCCAGCAGCCCCAGGACAGCAAGATACTCCTACGAGCAGTACCTC.

The CDR3 DNA reads TGCAGTGCTACTATTAGCTCCTACAATGAGCAGTTCTTC. Translated, it gives CSATISSYNEQFF. This chain connects TRBV20-1 to TRBJ2-1, with unresolved D. The CDR3 runs 13 residues. Germline CDR1 and CDR2: DFQATT and SNEGSKA (reference sequence). Trimming pared 4 bases from V and 0 bases from J, leaving 7 bases between.

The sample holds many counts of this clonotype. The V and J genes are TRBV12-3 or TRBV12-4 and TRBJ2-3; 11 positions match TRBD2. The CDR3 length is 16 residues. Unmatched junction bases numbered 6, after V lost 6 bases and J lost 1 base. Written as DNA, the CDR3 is TGTGCCAGCAGGGAAACTAGCGGGAGCCGCACAGATACGCAGTATTTT. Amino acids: CASRETSGSRTDTQYF.

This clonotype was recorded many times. Here the CDR3 DNA reads TGTGCCAGCAAGTACCAGGTGGCAACTGAAGCTTTCTTT. It specifies CASKYQVATEAFF. The V and J genes are TRBV12-3 or TRBV12-4 and TRBJ1-1, with D unclear. This CDR3 has 13 amino acids. V gave up 7 bases and J gave up 5 bases, with 14 bases separating them.

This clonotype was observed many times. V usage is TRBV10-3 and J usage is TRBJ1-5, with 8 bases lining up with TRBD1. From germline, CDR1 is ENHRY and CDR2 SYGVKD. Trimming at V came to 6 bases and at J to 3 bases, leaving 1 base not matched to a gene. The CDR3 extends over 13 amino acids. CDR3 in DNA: TGTGCCATCAGGGACAGGGACAATCAGCCCCAGCATTTT. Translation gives CAIRDRDNQPQHF.

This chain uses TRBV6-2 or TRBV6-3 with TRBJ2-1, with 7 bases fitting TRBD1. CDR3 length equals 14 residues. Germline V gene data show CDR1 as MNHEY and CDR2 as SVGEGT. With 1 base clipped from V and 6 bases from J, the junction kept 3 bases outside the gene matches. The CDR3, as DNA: TGTGCCAGCAGTTACTTTGGACAGGTCAATGAGCAGTTCTTC. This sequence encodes CASSYFGQVNEQFF.

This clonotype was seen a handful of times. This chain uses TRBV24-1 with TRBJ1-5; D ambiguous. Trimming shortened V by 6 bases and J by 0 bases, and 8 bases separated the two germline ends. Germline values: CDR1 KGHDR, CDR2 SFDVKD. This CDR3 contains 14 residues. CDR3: CATSSIGSNQPQHF. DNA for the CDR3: TGTGCCACCAGTTCGATTGGTAGCAATCAGCCCCAGCATTTT.

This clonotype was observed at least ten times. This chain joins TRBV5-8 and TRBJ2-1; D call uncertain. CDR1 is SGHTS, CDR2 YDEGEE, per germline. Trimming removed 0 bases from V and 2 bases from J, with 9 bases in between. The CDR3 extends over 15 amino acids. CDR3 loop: CASSLALGAYNEQFF. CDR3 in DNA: TGTGCCAGCAGCTTGGCTTTAGGAGCCTACAATGAGCAGTTCTTC. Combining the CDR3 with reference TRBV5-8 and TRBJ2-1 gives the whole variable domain EAGVTQSPTHLIKTRGQQATLRCSPISGHTSVYWYQQALGLGLQFLLWYDEGEERNRGNFPPRFSGRQFPNYSSELNVNALELEDSALYLCASSLALGAYNEQFFGPGTRLTVL.

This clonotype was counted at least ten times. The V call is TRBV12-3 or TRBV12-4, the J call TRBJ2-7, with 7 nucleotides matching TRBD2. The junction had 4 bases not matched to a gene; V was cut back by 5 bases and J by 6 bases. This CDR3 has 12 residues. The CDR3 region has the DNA TGTGCCAGCAGTAAGGGAGGGCTCGAGCAGTACTTC. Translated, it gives CASSKGGLEQYF.

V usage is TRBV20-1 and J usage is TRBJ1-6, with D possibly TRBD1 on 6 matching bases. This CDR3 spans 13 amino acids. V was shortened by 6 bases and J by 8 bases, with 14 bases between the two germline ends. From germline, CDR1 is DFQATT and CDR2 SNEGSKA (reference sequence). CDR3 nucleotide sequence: TGCAGTGCCCAAGGGGGAGGGGATTCACCCCTCCACTTT. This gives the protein CSAQGGGDSPLHF.

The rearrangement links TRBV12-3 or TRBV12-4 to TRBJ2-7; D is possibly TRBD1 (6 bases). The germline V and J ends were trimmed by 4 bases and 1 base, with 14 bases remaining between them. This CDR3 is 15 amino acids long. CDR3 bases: TGTGCCAGCAGTTCACGAAACAGGGTTTCCTACGAGCAGTACTTC. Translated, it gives CASSSRNRVSYEQYF.

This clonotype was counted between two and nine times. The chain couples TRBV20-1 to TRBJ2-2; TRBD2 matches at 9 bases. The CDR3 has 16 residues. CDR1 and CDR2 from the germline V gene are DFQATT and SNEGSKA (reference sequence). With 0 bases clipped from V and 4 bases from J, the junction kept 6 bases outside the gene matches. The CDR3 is CSARDPAGGFTGELFF. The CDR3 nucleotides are TGCAGTGCTAGAGATCCAGCGGGAGGTTTCACCGGGGAGCTGTTTTTT.

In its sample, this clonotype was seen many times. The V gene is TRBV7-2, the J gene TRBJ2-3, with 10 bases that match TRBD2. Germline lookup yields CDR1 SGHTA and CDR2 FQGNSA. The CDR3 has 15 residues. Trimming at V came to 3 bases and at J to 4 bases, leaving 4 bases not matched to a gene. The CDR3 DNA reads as TGTGCCAGCAGCTTGCTAGCGGGAGATCCAGATACGCAGTATTTT. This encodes CASSLLAGDPDTQYF.

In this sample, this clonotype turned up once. The CDR3 sequence is CASSLGGQGHQPQHF. Here the CDR3 DNA reads TGCGCCAGCAGCTTGGGGGGACAGGGTCATCAGCCCCAGCATTTT. The chain joins TRBV5-1 to TRBJ1-5; 9 bases line up with TRBD1. After removal of 0 bases from V and 5 bases from J, the junction contained 3 bases not matched to a gene. CDR1 is SGHRS, CDR2 YFSETQ, per germline. CDR3 length: 15 residues.

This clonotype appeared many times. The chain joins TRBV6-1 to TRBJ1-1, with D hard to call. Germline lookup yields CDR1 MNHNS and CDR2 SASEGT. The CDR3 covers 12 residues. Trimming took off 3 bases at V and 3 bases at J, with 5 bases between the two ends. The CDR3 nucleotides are TGTGCCAGCAGTGATTCGTACACTGAAGCTTTCTTT. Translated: CASSDSYTEAFF.

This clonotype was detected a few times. The CDR3 region is CASSWRDRHSPLHF. The DNA for the CDR3 is TGTGCCAGCAGCTGGAGGGACAGGCATTCACCCCTCCACTTT. The chain joins TRBV5-6 to TRBJ1-6; 8 bases align to TRBD1. Germline V gene data show CDR1 as SGHDT and CDR2 as YYEEEE. The CDR3 has 14 residues. Trimming at V came to 3 bases and at J to 8 bases, leaving 4 bases not matched to a gene.

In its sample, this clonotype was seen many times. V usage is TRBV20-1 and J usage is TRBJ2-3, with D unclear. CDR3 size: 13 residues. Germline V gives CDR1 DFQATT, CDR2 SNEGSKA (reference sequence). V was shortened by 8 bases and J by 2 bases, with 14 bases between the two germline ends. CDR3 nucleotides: TGCAGTTCAACACTTTCGGTCACAGATACGCAGTATTTT. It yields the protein CSSTLSVTDTQYF.

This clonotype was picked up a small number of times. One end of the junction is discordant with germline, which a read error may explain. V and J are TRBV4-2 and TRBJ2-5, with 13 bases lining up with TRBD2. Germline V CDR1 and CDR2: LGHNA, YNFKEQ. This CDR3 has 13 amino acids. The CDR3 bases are TGTGCCAGCAGCCAAGATACGGGGACTAGCGGGACCTTC. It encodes CASSQDTGTSGTF.

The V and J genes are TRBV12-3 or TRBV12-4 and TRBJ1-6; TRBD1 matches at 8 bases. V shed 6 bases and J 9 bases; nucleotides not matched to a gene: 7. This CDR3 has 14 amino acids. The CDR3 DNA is TGTGCCAGCAGCACGACAGGGGACAGTTCACCCCTCCACTTT. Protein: CASSTTGDSSPLHF.

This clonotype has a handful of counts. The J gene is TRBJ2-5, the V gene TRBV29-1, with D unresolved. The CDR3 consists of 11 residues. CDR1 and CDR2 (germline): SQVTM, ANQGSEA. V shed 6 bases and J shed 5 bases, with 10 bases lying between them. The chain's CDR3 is CSVDISETQYF. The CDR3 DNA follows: TGCAGCGTCGACATTTCTGAGACCCAGTACTTC.

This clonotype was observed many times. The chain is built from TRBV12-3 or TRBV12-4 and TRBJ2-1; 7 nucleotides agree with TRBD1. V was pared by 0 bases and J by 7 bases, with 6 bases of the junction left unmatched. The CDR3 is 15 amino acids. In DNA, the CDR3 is TGTGCCAGCAGTTTAGCGCGAGAGGGGGCGAATGAGCAGTTCTTC. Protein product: CASSLAREGANEQFF.

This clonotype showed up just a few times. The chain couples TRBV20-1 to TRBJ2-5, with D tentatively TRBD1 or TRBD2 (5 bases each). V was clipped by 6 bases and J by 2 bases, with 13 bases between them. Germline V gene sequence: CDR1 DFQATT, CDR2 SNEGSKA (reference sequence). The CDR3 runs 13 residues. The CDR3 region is CSAEAGRQETQYF. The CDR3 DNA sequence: TGCAGTGCGGAGGCAGGGAGACAAGAGACCCAGTACTTC.

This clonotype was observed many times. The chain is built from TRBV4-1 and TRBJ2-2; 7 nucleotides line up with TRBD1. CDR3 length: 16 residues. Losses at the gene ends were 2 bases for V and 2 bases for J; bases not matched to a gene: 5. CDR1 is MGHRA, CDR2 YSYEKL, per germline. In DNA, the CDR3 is TGCGCCAGCAGCCAAATGGGACAGAAAAACACCGGGGAGCTGTTTTTT. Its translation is CASSQMGQKNTGELFF.

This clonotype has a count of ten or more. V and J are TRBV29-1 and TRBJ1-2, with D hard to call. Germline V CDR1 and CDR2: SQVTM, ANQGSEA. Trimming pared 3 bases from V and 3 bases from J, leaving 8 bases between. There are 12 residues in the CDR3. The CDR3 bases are TGCAGCGTTGACCGTCCTCACTATGGCTACACCTTC. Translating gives CSVDRPHYGYTF.

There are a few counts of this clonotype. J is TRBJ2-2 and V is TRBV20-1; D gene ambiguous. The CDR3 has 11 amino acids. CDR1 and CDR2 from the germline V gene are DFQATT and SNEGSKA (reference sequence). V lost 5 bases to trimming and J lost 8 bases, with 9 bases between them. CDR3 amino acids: CSAPMAGELFF. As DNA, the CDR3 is TGCAGTGCTCCCATGGCGGGGGAGCTGTTTTTT.

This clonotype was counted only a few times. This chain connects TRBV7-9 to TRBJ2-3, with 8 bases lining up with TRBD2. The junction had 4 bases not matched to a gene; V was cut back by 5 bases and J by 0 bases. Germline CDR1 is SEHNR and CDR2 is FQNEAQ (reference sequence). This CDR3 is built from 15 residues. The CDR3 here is CASSRLALSTDTQYF. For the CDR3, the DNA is TGTGCCAGCAGCAGACTAGCGCTTAGCACAGATACGCAGTATTTT.